The clone carrying this TCR beta chain turned up a few times. J lost 10 bases, V lost 4 bases, and 5 bases had no gene match. This CDR3 spans 14 amino acids. Germline values: CDR1 SGDLS, CDR2 YYNGEE. These data are taken from a study of control samples from healthy donors and cancer patients. Repertoires were generated with immunoSEQ multiplex PCR, while TCRdb's copy carries only in-frame clones and drops some. The table lists roughly 170,000 clones, 93% of them singletons. The sequence derives from a woman between 55 and 75 years old in good health. The chain employs TRBV9 and TRBJ1-6, with 10 bases fitting TRBD1. Sequenced material: blood. CDR3 DNA: TGTGCCAGCAGCTGGGGACAGGGGTACTCACCCCTCCACTTT. Protein sequence: CASSWGQGYSPLHF.